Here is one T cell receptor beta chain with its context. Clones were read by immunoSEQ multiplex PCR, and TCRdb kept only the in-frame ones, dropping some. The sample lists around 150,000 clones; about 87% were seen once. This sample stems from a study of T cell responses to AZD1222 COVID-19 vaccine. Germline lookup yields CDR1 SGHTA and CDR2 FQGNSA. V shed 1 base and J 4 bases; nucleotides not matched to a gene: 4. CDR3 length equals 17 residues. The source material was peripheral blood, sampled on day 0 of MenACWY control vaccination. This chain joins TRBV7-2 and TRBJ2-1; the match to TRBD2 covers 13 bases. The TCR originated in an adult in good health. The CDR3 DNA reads TGTGCCAGCAGCTTAGTGGGGACTAGCGGGGCTTACAATGAGCAGTTCTTC. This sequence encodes CASSLVGTSGAYNEQFF.